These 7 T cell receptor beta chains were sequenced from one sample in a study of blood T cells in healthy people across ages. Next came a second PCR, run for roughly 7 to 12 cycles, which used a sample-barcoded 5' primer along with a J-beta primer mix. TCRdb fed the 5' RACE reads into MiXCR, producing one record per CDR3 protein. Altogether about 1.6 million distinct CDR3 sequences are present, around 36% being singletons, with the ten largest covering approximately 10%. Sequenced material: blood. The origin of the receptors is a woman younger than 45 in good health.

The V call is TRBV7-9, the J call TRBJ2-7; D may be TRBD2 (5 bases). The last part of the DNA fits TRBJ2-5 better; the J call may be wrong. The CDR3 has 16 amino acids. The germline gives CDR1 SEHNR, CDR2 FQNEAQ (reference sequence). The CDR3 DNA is TGTGCCAGCAGCTTATTTTCAGGTGGTGGCGAGGGGACCCAGTACTTC. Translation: CASSLFSGGGEGTQYF.

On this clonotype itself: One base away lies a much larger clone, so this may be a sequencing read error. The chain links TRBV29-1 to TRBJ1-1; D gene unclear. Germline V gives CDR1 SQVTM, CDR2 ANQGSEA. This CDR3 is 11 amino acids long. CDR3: CTRNTNTEAFF. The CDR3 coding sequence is TGCACCCGCAACACGAACACTGAAGCTTTCTTT. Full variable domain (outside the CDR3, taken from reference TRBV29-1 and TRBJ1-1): SAVISQKPSRDICQRGTSLTIQCQVDSQVTMMFWYRQQPGQSLTLIATANQGSEATYESGFVIDKFPISRPNLTFSTLTVSNMSPEDSSIYLCTRNTNTEAFFGQGTRLTVV.

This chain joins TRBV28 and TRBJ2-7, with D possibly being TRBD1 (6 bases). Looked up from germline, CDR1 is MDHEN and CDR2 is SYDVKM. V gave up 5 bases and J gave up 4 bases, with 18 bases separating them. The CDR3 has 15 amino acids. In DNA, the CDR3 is TGTGCCAGCAGTGGCCGGGACAACCGGAGATACGAGCAGTACTTC. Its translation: CASSGRDNRRYEQYF.

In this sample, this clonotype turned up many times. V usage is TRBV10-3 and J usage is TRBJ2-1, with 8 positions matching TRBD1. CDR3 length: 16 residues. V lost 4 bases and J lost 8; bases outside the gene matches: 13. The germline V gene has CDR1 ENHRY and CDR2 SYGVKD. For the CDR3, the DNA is TGTGCCATCAGTGCCACCGGGACAGGAGGGAGCGATGAGCAGTTCTTC. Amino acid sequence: CAISATGTGGSDEQFF.

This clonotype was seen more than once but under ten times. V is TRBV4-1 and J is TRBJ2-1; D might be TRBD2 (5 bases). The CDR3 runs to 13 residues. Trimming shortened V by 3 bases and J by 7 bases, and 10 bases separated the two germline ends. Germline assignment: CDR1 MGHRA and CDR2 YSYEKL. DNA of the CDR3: TGCGCCAGCAGCCATCCCACTAGAAATGAGCAGTTCTTC. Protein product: CASSHPTRNEQFF.

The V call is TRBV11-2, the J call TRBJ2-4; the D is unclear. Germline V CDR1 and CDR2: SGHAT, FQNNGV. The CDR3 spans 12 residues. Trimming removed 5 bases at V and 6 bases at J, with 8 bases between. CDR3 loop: CASSTPPNIQYF. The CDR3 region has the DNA TGTGCCAGCAGCACCCCCCCAAACATTCAGTACTTC. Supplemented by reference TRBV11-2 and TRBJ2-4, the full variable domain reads EAGVAQSPRYKIIEKRQSVAFWCNPISGHATLYWYQQILGQGPKLLIQFQNNGVVDDSQLPKDRFSAERLKGVDSTLKIQPAKLEDSAVYLCASSTPPNIQYFGAGTRLSVL.

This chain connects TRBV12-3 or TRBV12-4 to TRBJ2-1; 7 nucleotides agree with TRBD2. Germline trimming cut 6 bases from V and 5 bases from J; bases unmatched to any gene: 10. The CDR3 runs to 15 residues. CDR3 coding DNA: TGTGCCAGCAGCCTATTCTTGGGACTAAACAATGAGCAGTTCTTC. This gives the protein CASSLFLGLNNEQFF.